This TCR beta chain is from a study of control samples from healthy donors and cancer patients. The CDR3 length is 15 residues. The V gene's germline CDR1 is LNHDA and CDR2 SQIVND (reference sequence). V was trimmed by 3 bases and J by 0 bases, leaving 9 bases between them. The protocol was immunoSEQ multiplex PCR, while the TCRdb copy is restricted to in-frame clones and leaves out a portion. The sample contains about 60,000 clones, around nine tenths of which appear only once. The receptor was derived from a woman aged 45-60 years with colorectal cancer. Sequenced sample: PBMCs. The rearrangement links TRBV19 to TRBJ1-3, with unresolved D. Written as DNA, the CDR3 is TGTGCCAGTAGTATTATGACCCTCTCTGGAAACACCATATATTTT. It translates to CASSIMTLSGNTIYF.